The 10 T cell receptor beta chains below come from one sample, sequenced in a study of blood T cell repertoires in COVID-19 (dated by TCRdb to 2020 to 2021). The protocol used for the library was the immunoSEQ multiplex PCR assay. Entries here come from immuneACCESS through TCRdb and include only in-frame sequences with V and J called. Some clones fail to appear in such tables; in the studies checked, an unresolved V gene covers under half of the shortfall, and the cause of the remainder is unknown. The sample table records roughly 360,000 clones; around 83% of these occur just once. Approximately 5.4% of the sample goes to the ten largest clones. Sample: PBMCs or T cells enriched from blood (not recorded which). The receptors derive from a woman aged 45-65 years who had recovered from COVID-19.

V and J are TRBV5-4 and TRBJ1-2; TRBD1 might be the D (5 bases). V shed 2 bases and J shed 2 bases, with 16 bases lying between them. The CDR3 totals 16 residues. Per the germline V gene, CDR1 is SGHNT and CDR2 is YYREEE (reference sequence). The CDR3 region is CASSFRGEIKNYGYTF. The CDR3 DNA follows: TGTGCCAGCAGCTTCCGGGGGGAGATAAAAAACTATGGCTACACCTTC. Combining the CDR3 with reference TRBV5-4 and TRBJ1-2 gives the whole variable domain ETGVTQSPTHLIKTRGQQVTLRCSSQSGHNTVSWYQQALGQGPQFIFQYYREEENGRGNFPPRFSGLQFPNYSSELNVNALELDDSALYLCASSFRGEIKNYGYTFGSGTRLTVV.

This clone occurred once. The chain carries TRBV5-1 and TRBJ1-2, with D uncertain. Germline V CDR1 and CDR2: SGHRS, YFSETQ. The V and J ends lost 2 bases and 1 base respectively, with 12 bases between them. The CDR3 runs 15 residues. CDR3 loop: CASSLSGSLNYGYTF. In nucleotides, the CDR3 is TGCGCCAGCAGCTTATCCGGTTCCCTTAACTATGGCTACACCTTC. The full variable domain, in which reference TRBV5-1 and TRBJ1-2 provide the parts outside the CDR3, is KAGVTQTPRYLIKTRGQQVTLSCSPISGHRSVSWYQQTPGQGLQFLFEYFSETQRNKGNFPGRFSGRQFSNSRSEMNVSTLELGDSALYLCASSLSGSLNYGYTFGSGTRLTVV.

In its sample, this clone was seen a few times. This sequence joins TRBV29-1 and TRBJ1-5, with 7 bases lining up with TRBD1. Germline V gene sequence: CDR1 SQVTM, CDR2 ANQGSEA. Trimming took 4 bases from V and 2 from J; bases not matched to a gene: 8. This CDR3 is built from 15 residues. CDR3 sequence: CSVVTGPGGNQPQHF. The DNA for the CDR3 is TGCAGCGTTGTGACAGGGCCCGGGGGCAATCAGCCCCAGCATTTT. The whole variable domain, remainder taken from reference TRBV29-1 and TRBJ1-5, is SAVISQKPSRDICQRGTSLTIQCQVDSQVTMMFWYRQQPGQSLTLIATANQGSEATYESGFVIDKFPISRPNLTFSTLTVSNMSPEDSSIYLCSVVTGPGGNQPQHFGDGTRLSIL.

V usage is TRBV25-1 and J usage is TRBJ2-7; 7 nucleotides match TRBD2. Per germline, CDR1 MGHDK and CDR2 SYGVNS. The CDR3 spans 15 residues. V gave up 5 bases and J gave up 0 bases; unmatched junction bases: 7. The CDR3 loop reads CASSPRRGSSYEQYF. Written as DNA, the CDR3 is TGTGCCAGCAGTCCGCGGCGCGGGAGCTCCTACGAGCAGTACTTC.

The rearrangement joins TRBV7-9 to TRBJ1-3; D perhaps matches TRBD1 (6 bases). The CDR3 consists of 16 residues. V lost 0 bases and J lost 0, with 9 bases in between. The germline V gene has CDR1 SEHNR and CDR2 FQNEAQ (reference sequence). CDR3 nucleotide sequence: TGTGCCAGCAGCTTAGCGACAGGATTCTCTGGAAACACCATATATTTT. Protein sequence: CASSLATGFSGNTIYF.

CDR3 DNA sequence: TGTGCCAGTAGAGCGCCGGGACAGGGAAATCAGCCCCAGCATTTT. It is translated as CASRAPGQGNQPQHF. The chain recombines TRBV19 with TRBJ1-5, with 9 bases aligning to TRBD1. The V and J ends lost 6 bases and 4 bases, in that order; junction bases with no gene match: 7. CDR3 size: 15 residues. CDR1 is LNHDA, CDR2 SQIVND, per germline (reference sequence).

This chain links TRBV7-3 with TRBJ2-1; weak D call: TRBD2 (6 bases). Germline V gives CDR1 SGHTA, CDR2 FQGTGA. V dropped 5 bases and J dropped 9 bases, with 14 bases sitting between them. There are 13 residues in the CDR3. The CDR3 sequence: CASSLWDLGEQFF. The CDR3 DNA reads as TGTGCCAGCAGCCTTTGGGACTTGGGTGAGCAGTTCTTC.

This clone was found once. Here the CDR3 DNA reads TGTGCCAGCAGCCCCTCACCACCCGGGAACACTGAAGCTTTCTTT. Translation gives CASSPSPPGNTEAFF. The J gene is TRBJ1-1, the V gene TRBV7-3; D gene unclear. V was shortened by 5 bases and J by 1 base, with 14 bases between the two germline ends. CDR1 is SGHTA, CDR2 FQGTGA, per germline. The CDR3 runs to 15 residues.

The rearrangement links TRBV7-2 to TRBJ1-5, with 9 bases matching TRBD1. Unmatched junction bases numbered 6, after V lost 4 bases and J lost 2 bases. This CDR3 region has 16 residues. CDR1 is SGHTA, CDR2 FQGNSA, per germline. The CDR3 DNA follows: TGTGCCAGCAGCTGGGGGACAGGGTTTCGCAATCAGCCCCAGCATTTT. Translated, it gives CASSWGTGFRNQPQHF.

CDR3 loop: CASSVASSVLDTQYF. CDR3 nucleotides: TGTGCCAGCAGCGTAGCTTCTAGCGTTTTAGATACGCAGTATTTT. V is TRBV9 and J is TRBJ2-3; D might be TRBD2 (6 bases). Per the germline V gene, CDR1 is SGDLS and CDR2 is YYNGEE. The CDR3 loop spans 15 amino acids. Deletions cut 0 bases from V and 5 bases from J, with 13 bases between.